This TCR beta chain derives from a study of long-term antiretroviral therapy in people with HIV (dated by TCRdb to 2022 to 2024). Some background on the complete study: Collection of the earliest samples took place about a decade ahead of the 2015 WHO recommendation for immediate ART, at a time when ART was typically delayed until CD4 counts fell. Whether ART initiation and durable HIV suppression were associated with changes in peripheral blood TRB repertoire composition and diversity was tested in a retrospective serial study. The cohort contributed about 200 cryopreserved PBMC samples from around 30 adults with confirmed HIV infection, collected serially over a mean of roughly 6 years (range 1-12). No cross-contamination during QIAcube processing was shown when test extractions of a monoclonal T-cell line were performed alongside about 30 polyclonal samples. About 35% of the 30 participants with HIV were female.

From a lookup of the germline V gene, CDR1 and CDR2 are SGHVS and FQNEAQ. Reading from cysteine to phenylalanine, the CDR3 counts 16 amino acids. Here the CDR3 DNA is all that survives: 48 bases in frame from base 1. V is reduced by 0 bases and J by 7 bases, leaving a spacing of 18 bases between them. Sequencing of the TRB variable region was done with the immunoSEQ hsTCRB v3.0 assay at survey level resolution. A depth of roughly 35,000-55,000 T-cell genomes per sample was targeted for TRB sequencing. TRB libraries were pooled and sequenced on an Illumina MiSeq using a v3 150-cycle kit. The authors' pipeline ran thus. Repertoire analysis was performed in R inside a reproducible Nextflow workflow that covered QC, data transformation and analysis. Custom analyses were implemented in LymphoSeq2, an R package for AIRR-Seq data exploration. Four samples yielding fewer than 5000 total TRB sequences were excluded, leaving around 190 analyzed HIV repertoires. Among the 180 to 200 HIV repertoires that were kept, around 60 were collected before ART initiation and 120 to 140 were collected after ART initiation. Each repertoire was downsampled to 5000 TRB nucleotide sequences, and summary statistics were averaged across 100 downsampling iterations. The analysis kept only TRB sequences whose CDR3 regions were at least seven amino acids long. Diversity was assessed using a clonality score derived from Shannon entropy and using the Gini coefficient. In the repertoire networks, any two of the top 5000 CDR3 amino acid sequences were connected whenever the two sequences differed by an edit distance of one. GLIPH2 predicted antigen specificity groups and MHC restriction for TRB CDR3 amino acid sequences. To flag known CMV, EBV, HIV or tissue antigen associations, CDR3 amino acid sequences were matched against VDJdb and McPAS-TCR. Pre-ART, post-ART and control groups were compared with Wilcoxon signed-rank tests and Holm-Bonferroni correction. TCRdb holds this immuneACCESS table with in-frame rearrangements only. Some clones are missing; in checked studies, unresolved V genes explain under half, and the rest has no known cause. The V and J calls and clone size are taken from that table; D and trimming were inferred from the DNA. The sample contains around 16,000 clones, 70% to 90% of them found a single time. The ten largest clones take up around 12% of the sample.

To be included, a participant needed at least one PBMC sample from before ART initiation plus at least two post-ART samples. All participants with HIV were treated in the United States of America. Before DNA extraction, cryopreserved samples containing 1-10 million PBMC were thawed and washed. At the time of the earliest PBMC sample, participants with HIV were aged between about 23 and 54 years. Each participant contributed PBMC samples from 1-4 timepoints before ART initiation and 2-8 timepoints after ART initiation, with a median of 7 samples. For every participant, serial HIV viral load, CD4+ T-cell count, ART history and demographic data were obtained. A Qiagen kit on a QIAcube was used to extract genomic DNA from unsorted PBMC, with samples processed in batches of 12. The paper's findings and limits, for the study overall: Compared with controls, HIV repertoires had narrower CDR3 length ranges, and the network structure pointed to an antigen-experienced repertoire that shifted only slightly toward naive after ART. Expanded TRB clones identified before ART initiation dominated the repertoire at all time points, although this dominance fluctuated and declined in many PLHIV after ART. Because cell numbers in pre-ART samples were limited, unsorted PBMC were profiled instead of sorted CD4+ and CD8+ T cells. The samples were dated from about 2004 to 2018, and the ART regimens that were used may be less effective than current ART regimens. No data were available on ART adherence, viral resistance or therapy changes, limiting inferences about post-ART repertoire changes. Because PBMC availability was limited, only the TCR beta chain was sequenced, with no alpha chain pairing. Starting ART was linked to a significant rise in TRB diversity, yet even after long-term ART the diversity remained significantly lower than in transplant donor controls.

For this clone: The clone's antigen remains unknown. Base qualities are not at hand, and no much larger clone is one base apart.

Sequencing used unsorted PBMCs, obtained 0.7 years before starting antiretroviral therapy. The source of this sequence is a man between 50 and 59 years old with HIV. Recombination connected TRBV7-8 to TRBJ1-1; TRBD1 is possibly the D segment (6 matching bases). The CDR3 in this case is CASSLAAPPGGGEAFF. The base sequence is TGTGCCAGCAGCTTAGCGGCCCCCCCCGGGGGCGGTGAAGCTTTCTTT.